These T cell receptor beta chains were read from a single sample in a study of metastatic and nonmetastatic thyroid tumors. TCRdb reanalyzed the PCR reads via MiXCR. Among 25,000 to 35,000 clones listed, 25% to 35% were seen once. Sequenced: blood. The receptors derive from a female donor with papillary thyroid cancer or a benign thyroid nodule (not recorded which). Some clones in this sample may be carry-over from other donors' samples. The CDR3 runs from the conserved cysteine through the conserved F or W. D genes are given only for firm matches. The size of a clone is reported for some rows only, either as once, few or many, or as a class for expanded clones.

D	V	J	size	DNA	CDR3
-	TRBV12-3/TRBV12-4	TRBJ2-1	few	TGTGCCAGCAGTCTGCTAGCGGAGCAGTTCTTC	CASSLLAEQFF
TRBD1	TRBV24-1	TRBJ2-4	many	TGTGCCACCAGTGGGAGCCGGGACAGCAAAAACATTCAGTACTTC	CATSGSRDSKNIQYF
-	TRBV24-1	TRBJ1-2	medium-sized	TGTGCCACCAGTGATAACGGTGCAGTCTATGGCTACACCTTC	CATSDNGAVYGYTF
-	TRBV30	TRBJ1-1	many	TGTGCCTGGAGTGTTGTTGGGGCCTCCAACACTGAAGCTTTCTTT	CAWSVVGASNTEAFF
TRBD1	TRBV4-1	TRBJ2-1	-	TGCGCCAGCAGCCAAGACTGGGACAGCTCCTACAATGAGCAGTTCTTC	CASSQDWDSSYNEQFF
-	TRBV6-5	TRBJ2-6	medium-sized	TGTGCCAGCAGTTACGCAGGGCTTGGGGCCAACGTCCTGACTTTC	CASSYAGLGANVLTF
TRBD2	TRBV20-1	TRBJ2-3	-	TGCAGTGCTAATCTTGGACTAGCGGGGTCGGATACGCAGTATTTT	CSANLGLAGSDTQYF
TRBD2	TRBV12-3/TRBV12-4	TRBJ2-3	-	TGTGCCAGCAGTTTGGGTGGGAGGGCCCTCGCAGATACGCAGTATTTT	CASSLGGRALADTQYF
TRBD1	TRBV6-6	TRBJ1-2	-	TGTGCCAGCAGTTACGGGACAGACCTCTATGGCTACACCTTC	CASSYGTDLYGYTF
TRBD1	TRBV6-1	TRBJ1-6	few	TGTGCCAGCAGTGGCGGGACAGATTATAATTCACCCCTCCACTTT	CASSGGTDYNSPLHF
-	TRBV6-1	TRBJ2-7	few	TGTGCCAGCAGCCGACAGGCCTACTACGAGCAGTACTTC	CASSRQAYYEQYF
TRBD1	TRBV6-1	TRBJ1-1	many	TGTGCCAGCAGTGAACCACAGGGGATGGTGACTGAAGCTTTCTTT	CASSEPQGMVTEAFF
-	TRBV3-1	TRBJ1-1	many	TGTGCCAGCAGCCAAACACTGAACACTGAAGCTTTCTTT	CASSQTLNTEAFF
TRBD1	TRBV6-6	TRBJ2-7	-	TGTGCCAGCAGTTACAACAGGGGCCACGAGCAGTACTTC	CASSYNRGHEQYF
-	TRBV4-1	TRBJ2-1	-	TGCGCCAGCAGGTCCCGAGACGAAGGGAATGAGCAGTTCTTC	CASRSRDEGNEQFF
-	TRBV7-9	TRBJ2-1	-	TGTGCCAGCAGCTTATGGGCGAGCCGGGACGAGCAGTTCTTC	CASSLWASRDEQFF
TRBD1	TRBV27	TRBJ2-7	medium-sized	TGTGCCAGCAGTTCATGGACAGGGGGTGACTACGAGCAGTACTTC	CASSSWTGGDYEQYF
TRBD1	TRBV20-1	TRBJ1-2	few	TGCAGTGCAACCCCGGGACAGGAAGTTATCTATGGCTACACCTTC	CSATPGQEVIYGYTF
TRBD1	TRBV19	TRBJ2-1	few	TGTGCCAGTAGCCAACAGGGGAAAGTCTACAATGAGCAGTTCTTC	CASSQQGKVYNEQFF
TRBD2	TRBV20-1	TRBJ2-5	many	TGCAGTGCTAGACCCACTAGCGGGAGGGCCCTCGGGAACCAGTACTTC	CSARPTSGRALGNQYF
-	TRBV6-1	TRBJ1-6	many	TGTGCCAGCAGAGAACAGGTTCTTGGGTCACCCCTCCACTTT	CASREQVLGSPLHF
TRBD2	TRBV4-2	TRBJ2-1	many	TGTGCCAGCAGCCAAAGCGGGGGAGATTACAATGAGCAGTTCTTC	CASSQSGGDYNEQFF
-	TRBV20-1	TRBJ2-1	-	TGCAGTGCTAGGGCGGGGACTCAGCAGTTCTTC	CSARAGTQQFF
-	TRBV19	TRBJ1-1	many	TGTGCCAGTAGTATTGTAGTAGGGACAAGGGGGACTGAAGCTTTCTTT	CASSIVVGTRGTEAFF
-	TRBV11-3	TRBJ1-1	many	TGTGCCAGCAGCGCCGACGCGAACACTGAAGCTTTCTTT	CASSADANTEAFF
-	TRBV14	TRBJ1-2	-	TGTGCCAGCAGCCAAGGAATCAACTATGGCTACACCTTC	CASSQGINYGYTF
-	TRBV5-1	TRBJ2-1	many	TGCGCCAGCAGCTTGGCTGGACTAAGCGACAATGAGCAGTTCTTC	CASSLAGLSDNEQFF
-	TRBV6-1	TRBJ1-3	-	TGTGCCAGCAGTCCCCGGCCCCGACGTTTTTCTGGAAACACCATATATTTT	CASSPRPRRFSGNTIYF
-	TRBV5-1	TRBJ1-2	-	TGCGCCAGCAGCTTTTTAAACTATGGCTACACCTTC	CASSFLNYGYTF
-	TRBV19	TRBJ2-7	few	TGTGCCAGTAACCCTTTGGGGGAGCGGTCCTACGAGCAGTACTTC	CASNPLGERSYEQYF
TRBD2	TRBV19	TRBJ2-1	few	TGTGCCAGTACTTCCGGGACTAGCGGGAGAATAGTTGAGCAGTTCTTC	CASTSGTSGRIVEQFF
-	TRBV29-1	TRBJ1-2	few	TGCAGCGTTGAAGATCACCGGGACGCAAACTATGGCTACACCTTC	CSVEDHRDANYGYTF
-	TRBV29-1	TRBJ2-7	many	TGCAGCGTTGCTTTCGGGGGGCTTGGGGACGAGCAGTACTTC	CSVAFGGLGDEQYF
-	TRBV6-1	TRBJ1-3	-	TGTGCCAGCAGTTTGGCGGGCTCTGGAAACACCATATATTTT	CASSLAGSGNTIYF
-	TRBV2	TRBJ2-7	-	TGTGCCAGCAGTGAAATTAGTCAGGCGCGCGAGCAGTACTTC	CASSEISQAREQYF
-	TRBV2	TRBJ2-7	-	TGTGCCAGCAGGGGACGACGAAACTACGAGCAGTACTTC	CASRGRRNYEQYF
-	TRBV5-1	TRBJ2-2	-	TGCGCCAGCAGCCCCCGGACCGACGGGGAGCTGTTTTTT	CASSPRTDGELFF
-	TRBV6-1	TRBJ2-7	-	TGTGCCAGCAATGAATTTGGGCCGTTATACGAGCAGTACTTC	CASNEFGPLYEQYF
-	TRBV28	TRBJ2-3	few	TGTGCCAGCAGTTTAGGCCAGACAGATACGCAGTATTTT	CASSLGQTDTQYF
-	TRBV5-6	TRBJ1-2	-	TGTGCCAGCAGCTTGGATGGGCAGGGTCACACCTTC	CASSLDGQGHTF
TRBD2	TRBV11-2	TRBJ2-1	-	TGTGCCAGCAGCTTAGTAGCGGGAGGACCCAATGAGCAGTTCTTC	CASSLVAGGPNEQFF
TRBD2	TRBV20-1	TRBJ2-7	-	TGCAGTGCTAAACGGACTAGCGGGAGCCCCTACGAGCAGTACTTC	CSAKRTSGSPYEQYF
-	TRBV19	TRBJ2-7	few	TGTGCCAGTAGCATTTCTCAGGGGGGCGGTGGAGAGCAGTACTTC	CASSISQGGGGEQYF
-	TRBV5-1	TRBJ2-1	many	TGCGCCAGCGCTGCAGGGGCAGGACAAAATGAGCAGTTCTTC	CASAAGAGQNEQFF
-	TRBV6-1	TRBJ2-7	medium-sized	TGTGCCAGCGGGACGTCTGGCCCCTACGAGCAGTACTTC	CASGTSGPYEQYF
-	TRBV11-3	TRBJ2-2	-	TGTGCCAGCAGCTTAGATTCGGGGACGAACACCGGGGAGCTGTTTTTT	CASSLDSGTNTGELFF
-	TRBV3-1	TRBJ2-1	many	TGTGCCAGCAGCCGGGCTAGATCCACTGTCAATGAGCAGTTCTTC	CASSRARSTVNEQFF
TRBD1	TRBV20-1	TRBJ1-2	-	TGCAGTGCTAGAGTTAAAGGGGGCAGGGGTGGCTACACCTTC	CSARVKGGRGGYTF
-	TRBV28	TRBJ1-2	few	TGTGCCAGCAGTGTACAGGGACCCCCTTCCCCGTATGGCTACACCTTC	CASSVQGPPSPYGYTF
TRBD1	TRBV10-3	TRBJ1-1	many	TGTGCCATCAGTGAACGGACAGGGGGCTCGGCGACTGAAGCTTTCTTT	CAISERTGGSATEAFF
-	TRBV15	TRBJ1-1	medium-sized	TGTGCCACCAGTGTGTCACAGGGGAACACTGAAGCTTTCTTT	CATSVSQGNTEAFF